The clone carrying this T cell receptor (beta chain) was counted a few times. No antigen is known for it. The entry originates in a study of T-cell reconstitution after alpha-beta-depleted transplantation in children. Study-wide findings and caveats: Where some patients showed high TCRbeta diversity at day 60, it came from recipient T cells and thymic progenitors that had survived. There were reportedly several hundred expanded graft clones from which alpha-beta T cells came about two months after transplant. Newly made T cells mostly supplied T-cell counts and diversity one year after transplant.

Unique molecular identifiers were built into the TCRbeta library. Each CDR3 protein gets one entry after TCRdb re-called the PCR reads with MiXCR. The table shows 75,000 to 80,000 distinct CDR3 sequences, with around 18% occurring only once. This CDR3 comprises 15 residues. Trimming cost V 6 bases and J 4 bases; bases outside gene matches: 8. This chain joins TRBV12-3 or TRBV12-4 and TRBJ1-3; 8 bases line up with TRBD1. This material consisted of PBMCs, mostly from graft donor cells, taken 360 days after TCRalphabeta/CD19-depleted stem cell transplant. The clonotype originates from a male patient between 2 and 10 years old who had a stem cell transplant for acute lymphoblastic leukemia, so the T cells may come from the graft donor. The CDR3 DNA reads as TGTGCCAGCAGCCGTAGAGGACAGGGAGGAAACACCATATATTTT. Translating it yields CASSRRGQGGNTIYF.